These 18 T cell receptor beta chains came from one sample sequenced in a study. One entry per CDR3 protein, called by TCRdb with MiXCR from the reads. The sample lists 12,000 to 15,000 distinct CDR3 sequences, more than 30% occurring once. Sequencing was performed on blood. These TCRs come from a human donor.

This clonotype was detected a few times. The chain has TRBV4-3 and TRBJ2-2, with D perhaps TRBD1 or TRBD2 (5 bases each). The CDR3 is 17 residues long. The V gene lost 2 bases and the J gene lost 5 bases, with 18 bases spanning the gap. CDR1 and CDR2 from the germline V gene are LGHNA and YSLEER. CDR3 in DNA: TGCGCCAGCAGCCAATTAAGTTCGGGGCAGGTTACCGGGGAGCTGTTTTTT. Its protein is CASSQLSSGQVTGELFF.

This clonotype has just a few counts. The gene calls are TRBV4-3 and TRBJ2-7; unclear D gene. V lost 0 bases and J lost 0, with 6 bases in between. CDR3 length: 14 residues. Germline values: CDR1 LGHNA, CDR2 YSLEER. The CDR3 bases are TGCGCCAGCAGCCAAGATTTAAGCTCCTACGAGCAGTACTTC. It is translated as CASSQDLSSYEQYF.

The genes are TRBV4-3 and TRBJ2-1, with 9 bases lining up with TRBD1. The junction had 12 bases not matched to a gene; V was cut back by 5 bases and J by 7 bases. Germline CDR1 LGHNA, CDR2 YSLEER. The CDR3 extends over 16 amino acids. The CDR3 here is CASSYVGTGRDNEQFF. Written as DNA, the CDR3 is TGCGCCAGCAGCTACGTCGGGACAGGGCGGGATAATGAGCAGTTCTTC.

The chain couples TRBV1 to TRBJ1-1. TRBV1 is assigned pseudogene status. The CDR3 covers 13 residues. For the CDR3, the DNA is TGCAGCCAAGGAGGACCCGCTAACACTGAAGCTTTCTTT. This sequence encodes CSQGGPANTEAFF.

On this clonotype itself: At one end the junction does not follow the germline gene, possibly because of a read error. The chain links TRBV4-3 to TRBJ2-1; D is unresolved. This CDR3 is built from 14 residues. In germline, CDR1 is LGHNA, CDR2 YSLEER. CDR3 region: CASSPGTPSYEQFF. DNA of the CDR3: TGCGCCAGTAGCCCAGGAACGCCGTCCTACGAGCAGTTCTTC.

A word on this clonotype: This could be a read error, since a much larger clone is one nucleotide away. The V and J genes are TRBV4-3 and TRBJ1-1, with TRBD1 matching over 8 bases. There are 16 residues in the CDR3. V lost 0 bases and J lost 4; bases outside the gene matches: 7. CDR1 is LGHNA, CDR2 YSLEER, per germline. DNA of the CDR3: TGCGCCAGCAGCCAAGATCTCAGGACAGGGCCCACTGAAGCTTTCTTT. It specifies CASSQDLRTGPTEAFF.

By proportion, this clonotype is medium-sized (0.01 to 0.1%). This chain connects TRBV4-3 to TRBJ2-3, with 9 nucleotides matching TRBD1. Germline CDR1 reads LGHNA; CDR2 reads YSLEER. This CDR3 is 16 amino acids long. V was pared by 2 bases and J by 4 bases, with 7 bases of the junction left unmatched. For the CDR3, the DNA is TGCGCCAGCAGCCAACTTCCGGGACAGGGATCAGATACGCAGTATTTT. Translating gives CASSQLPGQGSDTQYF.

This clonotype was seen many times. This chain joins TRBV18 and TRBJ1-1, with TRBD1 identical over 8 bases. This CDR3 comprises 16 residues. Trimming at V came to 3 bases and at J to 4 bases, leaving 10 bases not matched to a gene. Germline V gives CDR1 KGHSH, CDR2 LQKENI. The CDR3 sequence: CASSPPGGLGSTEAFF. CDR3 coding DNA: TGTGCCAGCTCACCTCCAGGGGGCTTAGGGAGCACTGAAGCTTTCTTT.

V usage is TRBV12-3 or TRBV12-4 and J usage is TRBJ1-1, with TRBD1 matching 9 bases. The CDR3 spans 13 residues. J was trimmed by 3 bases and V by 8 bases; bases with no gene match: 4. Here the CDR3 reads CASRTGEDTEAFF. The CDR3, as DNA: TGTGCCAGCCGGACAGGGGAGGACACTGAAGCTTTCTTT.

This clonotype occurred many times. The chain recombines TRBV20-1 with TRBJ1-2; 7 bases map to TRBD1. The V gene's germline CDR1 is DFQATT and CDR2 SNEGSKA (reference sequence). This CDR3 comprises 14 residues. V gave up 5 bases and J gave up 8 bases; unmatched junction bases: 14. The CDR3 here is CSARLRGRPEGYTF. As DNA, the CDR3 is TGCAGTGCTCGATTGAGGGGGCGGCCAGAGGGCTACACCTTC.

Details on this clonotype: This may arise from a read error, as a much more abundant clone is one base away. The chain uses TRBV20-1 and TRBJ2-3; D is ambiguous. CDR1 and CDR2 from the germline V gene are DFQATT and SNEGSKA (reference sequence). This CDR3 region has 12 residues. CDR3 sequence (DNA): TGCAGCGGCGTAAAGGGCACAGATACGCAGTATTTT. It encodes CSGVKGTDTQYF.

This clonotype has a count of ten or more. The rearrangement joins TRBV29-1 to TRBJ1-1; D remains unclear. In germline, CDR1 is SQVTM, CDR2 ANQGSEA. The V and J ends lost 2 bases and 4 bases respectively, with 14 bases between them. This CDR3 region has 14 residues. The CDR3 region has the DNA TGCAGCGTTGAAAGGGCGGGCGAGGGCACTGAAGCTTTCTTT. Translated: CSVERAGEGTEAFF.

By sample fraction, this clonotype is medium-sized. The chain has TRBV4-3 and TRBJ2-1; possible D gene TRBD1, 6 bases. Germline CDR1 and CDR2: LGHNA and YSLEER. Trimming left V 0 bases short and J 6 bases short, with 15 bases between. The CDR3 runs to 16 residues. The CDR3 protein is CASSQDTQGRRNEQFF. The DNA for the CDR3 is TGCGCCAGCAGCCAAGATACACAGGGACGACGCAATGAGCAGTTCTTC.

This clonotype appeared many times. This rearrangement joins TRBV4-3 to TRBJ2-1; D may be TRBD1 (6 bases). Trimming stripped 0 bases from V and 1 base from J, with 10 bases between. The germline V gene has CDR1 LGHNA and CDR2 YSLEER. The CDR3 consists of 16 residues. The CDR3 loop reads CASSQDPQGSYNEQFF. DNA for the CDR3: TGCGCCAGCAGCCAAGATCCGCAGGGGTCCTACAATGAGCAGTTCTTC.

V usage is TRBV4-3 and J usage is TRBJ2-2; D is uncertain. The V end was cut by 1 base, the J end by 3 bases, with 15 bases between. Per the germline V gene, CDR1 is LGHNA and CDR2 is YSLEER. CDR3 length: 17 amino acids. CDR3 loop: CASSQGSDVSYTGELFF. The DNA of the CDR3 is TGCGCCAGCAGCCAAGGCTCAGATGTAAGCTACACCGGGGAGCTGTTTTTT.

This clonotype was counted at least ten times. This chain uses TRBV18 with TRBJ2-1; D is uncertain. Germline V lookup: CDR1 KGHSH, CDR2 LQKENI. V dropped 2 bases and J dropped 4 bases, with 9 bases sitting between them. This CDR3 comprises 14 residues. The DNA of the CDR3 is TGTGCCAGCTCACCAACAACTGGGTACAATGAGCAGTTCTTC. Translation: CASSPTTGYNEQFF.

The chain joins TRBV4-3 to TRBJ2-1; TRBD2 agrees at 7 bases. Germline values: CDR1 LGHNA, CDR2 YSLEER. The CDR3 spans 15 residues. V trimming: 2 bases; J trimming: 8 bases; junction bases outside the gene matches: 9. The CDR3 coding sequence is TGCGCCAGCAGCCAAAGCACGGCGGGAGACCATGAGCAGTTCTTC. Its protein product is CASSQSTAGDHEQFF.

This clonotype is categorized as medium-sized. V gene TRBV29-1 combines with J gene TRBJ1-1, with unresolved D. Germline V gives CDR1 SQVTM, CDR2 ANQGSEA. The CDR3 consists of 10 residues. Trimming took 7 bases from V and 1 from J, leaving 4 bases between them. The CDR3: CSDENTEAFF. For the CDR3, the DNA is TGCAGCGATGAGAACACTGAAGCTTTCTTT.